These 18 T cell receptor beta chains were sequenced from one sample in a study of blood T cells in healthy people across ages. Alongside a J-beta primer mix, a sample-barcoded 5' primer served in a second PCR lasting roughly 7 to 11 cycles. TCRdb reprocessed the 5' RACE reads with MiXCR, giving one entry per CDR3 protein. This table holds approximately 1,700,000 distinct CDR3 sequences, about two fifths found once. Sequenced material: blood. The receptors shown here come from a human donor in good health.

This clonotype has just a few counts. The CDR3 protein is CSASHSNQPQHF. The CDR3 region has the DNA TGCAGTGCTAGTCATAGCAATCAGCCCCAGCATTTT. The chain links TRBV20-1 to TRBJ1-5; D remains unclear. Trimming stripped 3 bases from V and 0 bases from J, with 3 bases between. Germline values: CDR1 DFQATT, CDR2 SNEGSKA (reference sequence). The CDR3 loop spans 12 amino acids.

The CDR3 sequence: CSASSGTSRGEQFF. DNA of the CDR3: TGCAGTGCCTCGTCCGGGACAAGCCGCGGTGAGCAGTTCTTC. This chain connects TRBV20-1 to TRBJ2-1, with a possible D match to TRBD1 (6 bases). The length of the CDR3 is 14 residues. CDR1 is DFQATT, CDR2 SNEGSKA, per germline (reference sequence). The V and J ends lost 6 bases and 9 bases respectively, with 21 bases between them.

The chain recombines TRBV12-3 or TRBV12-4 with TRBJ2-3; D is perhaps TRBD1 or TRBD2 (5 bases each). This CDR3 region has 15 residues. V was clipped by 3 bases and J by 0 bases, with 10 bases between them. Written as DNA, the CDR3 is TGTGCCAGCAGTTTTGGGGGAATGAGCACAGATACGCAGTATTTT. It yields the protein CASSFGGMSTDTQYF.

This clonotype was observed a few times. The genes are TRBV20-1 and TRBJ2-7, with D possibly being TRBD1 (6 bases). Germline lookup yields CDR1 DFQATT and CDR2 SNEGSKA (reference sequence). The CDR3 loop spans 17 amino acids. V lost 5 bases and J 0 bases, leaving 23 bases between the germline ends. The CDR3 DNA reads as TGCAGTGCTGTTCCCTTACCAGGGGTCTTCTACTCCTACGAGCAGTACTTC. Its protein is CSAVPLPGVFYSYEQYF.

This clonotype has just a few counts. This sequence joins TRBV11-2 and TRBJ1-2, with D perhaps TRBD1 (6 bases). The CDR3 runs 17 residues. Germline values: CDR1 SGHAT, CDR2 FQNNGV. V lost 0 bases to trimming and J lost 4 bases, with 18 bases between them. This CDR3 is CASSLDIGGPVGYGYTF. The CDR3, as DNA: TGTGCCAGCAGCTTAGATATTGGGGGCCCGGTAGGCTATGGCTACACCTTC.

This chain joins TRBV7-2 and TRBJ1-6, with a possible D match to TRBD1 (5 bases). There are 15 residues in the CDR3. Trimming removed 2 bases at V and 7 bases at J, with 12 bases between. Per the germline V gene, CDR1 is SGHTA and CDR2 is FQGNSA. The CDR3 DNA follows: TGTGCCAGCAGCTTACTGGGACCGAAAAATTCACCCCTCCACTTT. Amino acid sequence: CASSLLGPKNSPLHF.

V is TRBV15 and J is TRBJ1-4; no clear D. The CDR3 is 14 amino acids. Per germline, CDR1 LNHNV and CDR2 YYDKDF (reference sequence). Trimming took off 0 bases at V and 8 bases at J, with 10 bases between the two ends. CDR3 protein: CATSREVRDEKLFF. Here the CDR3 DNA reads TGTGCCACCAGCAGAGAAGTCCGAGACGAAAAACTGTTTTTT.

This clonotype was seen a handful of times. The chain recombines TRBV29-1 with TRBJ1-3, with D tentatively TRBD1 (5 bases). The germline V gene has CDR1 SQVTM and CDR2 ANQGSEA. The CDR3 is made up of 12 amino acids. Here the CDR3 reads CGSGRGEDTIYF. The CDR3 coding sequence is TGCGGTTCCGGGAGGGGAGAAGACACCATATATTTT.

The J gene is TRBJ1-5, the V gene TRBV7-2; D may be TRBD1 (5 bases). Germline lookup yields CDR1 SGHTA and CDR2 FQGNSA. The V and J ends lost 0 bases and 9 bases respectively, with 15 bases between them. This CDR3 is 15 amino acids long. CDR3 DNA sequence: TGTGCCAGCAGCTTAGCCTCAGGGAGCAACCGGCCCCAGCATTTT. This gives the protein CASSLASGSNRPQHF. Full variable domain (outside the CDR3, taken from reference TRBV7-2 and TRBJ1-5): GAGVSQSPSNKVTEKGKDVELRCDPISGHTALYWYRQSLGQGLEFLIYFQGNSAPDKSGLPSDRFSAERTGGSVSTLTIQRTQQEDSAVYLCASSLASGSNRPQHFGDGTRLSIL.

This clonotype was counted between two and nine times. This chain links TRBV29-1 with TRBJ1-6, with 7 bases lining up with TRBD1. This CDR3 is built from 14 residues. CDR1 SQVTM and CDR2 ANQGSEA come from the germline V gene. V dropped 5 bases and J dropped 10; count of bases not matched to a gene: 11. The CDR3 loop reads CSVSQGLDGSPLHF. CDR3 coding DNA: TGCAGCGTTTCACAGGGGTTGGATGGGTCACCCCTCCACTTT.

The table lists this clonotype with a few counts. The CDR3 DNA reads TGTGCCAGCAGTTTGCAGGTGGGGGCCAACAATGAGCAGTTCTTC. This encodes CASSLQVGANNEQFF. The genes are TRBV12-3 or TRBV12-4 and TRBJ2-1, with a tentative D call TRBD1 (6 bases). CDR3 length equals 15 residues. The ends were cut back, 3 bases at V and 5 bases at J, with 14 bases in the middle.

The chain links TRBV5-5 to TRBJ2-5, with no clear D. The V and J ends lost 5 bases and 2 bases respectively, with 16 bases between them. This CDR3 has 15 residues. Looked up from germline, CDR1 is SGHKS and CDR2 is YYEKEE (reference sequence). The CDR3: CASSLASENQETQYF. Written as DNA, the CDR3 is TGTGCCAGCAGTCTGGCGTCCGAGAATCAAGAGACCCAGTACTTC.

The chain has TRBV6-5 and TRBJ1-2; no reliable D call. Germline CDR1 reads MNHEY; CDR2 reads SVGAGI. The germline V and J ends were trimmed by 0 bases and 8 bases, with 7 bases remaining between them. The CDR3 has 12 residues. The CDR3 sequence: CASSYSGKGYTF. The CDR3 coding sequence is TGTGCCAGCAGTTACTCGGGGAAGGGCTACACCTTC.

This clonotype was seen a few times. The gene calls are TRBV7-9 and TRBJ2-1; 12 bases fit TRBD2. The CDR3 contains 17 residues. V shed 5 bases, J shed 8 bases, and the junction held 13 bases outside the gene matches. Germline loops: CDR1 SEHNR, CDR2 FQNEAQ (reference sequence). In DNA form, the CDR3 reads TGTGCCAGCAGCCCAGGTCTTTGGCTAGCGGGGGGGGATGAGCAGTTCTTC. The encoded protein is CASSPGLWLAGGDEQFF.

This clonotype occurred a few times. This chain uses TRBV5-1 with TRBJ2-7; 7 bases are shared with TRBD2. Germline trimming cut 0 bases from V and 1 base from J; bases unmatched to any gene: 13. Germline CDR1 SGHRS, CDR2 YFSETQ. The CDR3 contains 18 residues. CDR3 nucleotide sequence: TGCGCCAGCAGCTTGGTTATTTTTTTTTGGGGGGGATCCTACGAGCAGTACTTC. Translating gives CASSLVIFFWGGSYEQYF.

V is TRBV20-1 and J is TRBJ2-3; the match to TRBD2 covers 8 bases. This CDR3 has 14 residues. The germline gives CDR1 DFQATT, CDR2 SNEGSKA (reference sequence). Trimming took 4 bases from V and 4 from J; bases not matched to a gene: 7. CDR3 region: CSANSGGASDTQYF. Here the CDR3 DNA reads TGCAGTGCTAATTCCGGGGGGGCCTCAGATACGCAGTATTTT.

The chain uses TRBV9 and TRBJ2-7, with TRBD2 matching over 8 bases. Per germline, CDR1 SGDLS and CDR2 YYNGEE. The CDR3 extends over 15 amino acids. Trimming at V came to 1 base and at J to 5 bases, leaving 8 bases not matched to a gene. CDR3 in amino acids: CASSVLSGRGHEQYF. CDR3 sequence (DNA): TGTGCCAGCAGCGTACTTTCCGGGAGGGGTCACGAGCAGTACTTC.

This chain joins TRBV19 and TRBJ1-2; TRBD1 aligns across 7 bases. CDR3 size: 16 residues. The ends lost 4 bases at V and 2 bases at J; junction bases unmatched: 10. The germline V gene encodes CDR1 LNHDA and CDR2 SQIVND (reference sequence). The DNA of the CDR3 is TGTGCCAGTAGTACTTTCCAAGGACAGGTGAACTATGGCTACACCTTC. Translated, it gives CASSTFQGQVNYGYTF.